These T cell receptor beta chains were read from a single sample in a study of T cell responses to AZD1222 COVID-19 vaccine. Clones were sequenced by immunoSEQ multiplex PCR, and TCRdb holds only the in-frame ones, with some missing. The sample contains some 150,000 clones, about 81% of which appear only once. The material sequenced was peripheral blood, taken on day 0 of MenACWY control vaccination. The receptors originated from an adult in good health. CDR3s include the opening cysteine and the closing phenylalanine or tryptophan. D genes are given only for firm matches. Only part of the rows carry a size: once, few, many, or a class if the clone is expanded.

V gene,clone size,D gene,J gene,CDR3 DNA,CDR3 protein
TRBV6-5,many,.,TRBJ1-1,TGTGCCAGCAAGTTGTCGGGAACGAACACTGAAGCTTTCTTT,CASKLSGTNTEAFF
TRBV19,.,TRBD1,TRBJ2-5,TGTGCCAGTAGTATTGACAGGGGTGAGACCCAGTACTTC,CASSIDRGETQYF
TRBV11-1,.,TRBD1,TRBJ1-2,TGTGCCAGCAGTCCGGACAGGACTCGTTACACCTTC,CASSPDRTRYTF
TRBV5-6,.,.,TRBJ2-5,TGTGCCAGCAGGACCGGTTTCGGGCGGGAGACCCAGTACTTC,CASRTGFGRETQYF
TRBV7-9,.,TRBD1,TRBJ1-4,TGTGCCAGCAGCTTAGGAGGGACAGATGTCGAAAAACTGTTTTTT,CASSLGGTDVEKLFF
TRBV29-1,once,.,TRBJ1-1,TGCAGCGTGGGTTACGGAGGGCCCACTGAAGCTTTCTTT,CSVGYGGPTEAFF
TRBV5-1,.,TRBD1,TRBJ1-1,TGCGCCAGCAGCTTGAGGGGGCAGGGAAGTTTTAACACTGAAGCTTTCTTT,CASSLRGQGSFNTEAFF
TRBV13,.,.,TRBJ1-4,TGTGCCAGCAGCACCAAGGGGGCAACTAATGAAAAACTGTTTTTT,CASSTKGATNEKLFF
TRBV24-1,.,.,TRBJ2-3,TGTGCCACCAGTGACCCATCTGGGCCAGATACGCAGTATTTT,CATSDPSGPDTQYF
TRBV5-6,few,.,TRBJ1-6,TGTGCCAGCAGCTCCTCCGACAGTTCACCCCTCCACTTT,CASSSSDSSPLHF
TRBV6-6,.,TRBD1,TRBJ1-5,TGTGCCAGCAGTCACAAACGCGACAGGGTCCGGGGCAATCAGCCCCAGCATTTT,CASSHKRDRVRGNQPQHF
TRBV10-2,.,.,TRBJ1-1,TGCGCCAGCAGTGACAGGAAGGACACTGAAGCTTTCTTT,CASSDRKDTEAFF
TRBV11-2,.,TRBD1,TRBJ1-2,TGTGCCAGCAGCTTAAAGCGGACAGGGATTGGCTACACCTTC,CASSLKRTGIGYTF
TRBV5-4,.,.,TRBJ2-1,TGTGCCAGCAGCTTGGACCCGGGCCCCTACAATGAGCAGTTCTTC,CASSLDPGPYNEQFF
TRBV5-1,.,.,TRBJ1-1,TGCGCCAGCAGCCAAACTCCCGGGACTAAAGACGGTGAAGCTTTCTTT,CASSQTPGTKDGEAFF
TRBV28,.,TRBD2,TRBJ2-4,TGTGCCAGCAGCTCCACCGGGACTACAGCAACTTTAGCCAAAAACATTCAGTACTTC,CASSSTGTTATLAKNIQYF
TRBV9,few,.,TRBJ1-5,TGTGCCAGCAGCTCCAGAGGAGGGCTGGATCAGCCCCAGCATTTT,CASSSRGGLDQPQHF
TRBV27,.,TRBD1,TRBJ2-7,TGTGCCAGCAGTTTAAAGGGGACAGGTTCCTACGAGCAGTACTTC,CASSLKGTGSYEQYF
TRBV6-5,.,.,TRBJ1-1,TGTGCCAGCAGTTCCCCCCCAGGGATCGACACTGAAGCTTTCTTT,CASSSPPGIDTEAFF
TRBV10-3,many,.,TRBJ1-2,TGTGCCATCAGTGAGACTGGGGCCAACTATGGCTACACCTTC,CAISETGANYGYTF
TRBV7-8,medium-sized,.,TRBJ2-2,TGTGCCAGCAGCTTCCCAGCAGGTTTCGGGACCGGGGAGCTGTTTTTT,CASSFPAGFGTGELFF
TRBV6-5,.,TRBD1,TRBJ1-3,TGTGCCAGCGTTGACAGGGGGCGGGGAAACACCATATATTTT,CASVDRGRGNTIYF
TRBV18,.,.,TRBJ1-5,TGTGCCAGCTCACCAAACAGGGAATTGAGGCCCCAGCATTTT,CASSPNRELRPQHF
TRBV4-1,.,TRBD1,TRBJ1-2,TGCGCCAGCAGCCAAATAGGACAGGGGCGGAACTATGGCTACACCTTC,CASSQIGQGRNYGYTF
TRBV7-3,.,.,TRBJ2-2,TGTGCCAGCAGTTATACCCCCGGGGACAAGCGGGCCGGGGAGCTGTTTTTT,CASSYTPGDKRAGELFF
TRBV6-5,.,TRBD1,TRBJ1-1,TGTGCCAGCAGAGGTTGGACAGGGGGCACTGAAGCTTTCTTT,CASRGWTGGTEAFF
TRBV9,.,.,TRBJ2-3,TGTGCCAGCAGCCCCCGGATAAAAACAGATACGCAGTATTTT,CASSPRIKTDTQYF